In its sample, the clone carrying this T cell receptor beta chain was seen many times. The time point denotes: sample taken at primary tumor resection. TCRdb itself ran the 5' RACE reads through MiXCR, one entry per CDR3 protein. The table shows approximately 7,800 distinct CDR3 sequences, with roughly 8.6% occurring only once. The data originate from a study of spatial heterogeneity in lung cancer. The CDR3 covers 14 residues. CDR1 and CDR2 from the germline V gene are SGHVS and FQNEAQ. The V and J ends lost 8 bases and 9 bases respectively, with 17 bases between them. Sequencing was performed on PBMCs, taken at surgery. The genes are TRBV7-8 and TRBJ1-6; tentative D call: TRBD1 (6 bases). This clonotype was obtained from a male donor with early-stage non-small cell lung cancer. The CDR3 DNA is TGTGCCAGCGGGGCGGCAGGGGAGGGTTCACCCCTCCACTTT. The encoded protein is CASGAAGEGSPLHF.